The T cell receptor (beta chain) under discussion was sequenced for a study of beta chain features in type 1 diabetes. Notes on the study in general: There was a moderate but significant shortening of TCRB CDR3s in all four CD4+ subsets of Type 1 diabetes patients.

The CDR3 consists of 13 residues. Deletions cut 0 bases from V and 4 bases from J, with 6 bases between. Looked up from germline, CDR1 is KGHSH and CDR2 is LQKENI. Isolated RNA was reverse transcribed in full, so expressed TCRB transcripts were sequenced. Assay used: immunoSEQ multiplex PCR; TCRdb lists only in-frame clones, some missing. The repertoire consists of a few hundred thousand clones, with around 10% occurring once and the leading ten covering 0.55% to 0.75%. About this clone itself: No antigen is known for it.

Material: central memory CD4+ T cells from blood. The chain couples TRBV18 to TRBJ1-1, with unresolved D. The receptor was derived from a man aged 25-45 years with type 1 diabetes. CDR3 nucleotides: TGTGCCAGCTCACCACCGGTCGCCACTGAAGCTTTCTTT. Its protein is CASSPPVATEAFF.